The 15 T cell receptor beta chains reported below all come from one sample, sequenced in a study of blood T cell repertoires in COVID-19. TCRdb's copy holds only in-frame clones and misses some; the assay was immunoSEQ multiplex PCR. The profile shows some 130,000 clones, about 85% of them singletons. What was sequenced was peripheral blood. The source of these receptors is an elderly man with acute or convalescent COVID-19.

The rearrangement links TRBV6-5 to TRBJ2-3; 12 bases align to TRBD2. CDR3 length: 15 residues. J was trimmed by 6 bases and V by 6 bases; bases with no gene match: 7. Germline CDR1 and CDR2: MNHEY and SVGAGI. CDR3 protein: CASSRRTSGADTQYF. DNA of the CDR3: TGTGCCAGCAGCCGAAGGACTAGCGGGGCTGATACGCAGTATTTT.

This chain joins TRBV7-2 and TRBJ2-7, with 9 bases aligning to TRBD2. Looked up from germline, CDR1 is SGHTA and CDR2 is FQGNSA. Unmatched junction bases numbered 12, after V lost 5 bases and J lost 4 bases. The CDR3 covers 16 residues. The CDR3 region is CASSQRAGGWSYEQYF. The CDR3 DNA sequence: TGTGCCAGCAGCCAGAGGGCGGGAGGGTGGTCGTACGAGCAGTACTTC.

The genes are TRBV7-2 and TRBJ1-1; tentatively, D is TRBD1 (5 bases). There are 15 residues in the CDR3. The ends were cut back, 0 bases at V and 0 bases at J, with 8 bases in the middle. Per germline, CDR1 SGHTA and CDR2 FQGNSA. CDR3 bases: TGTGCCAGCAGCTTAGCTGGGGGGGTGAACACTGAAGCTTTCTTT. Translating it yields CASSLAGGVNTEAFF.

The rearrangement uses TRBV25-1 and TRBJ1-2, with D tentatively TRBD1 (6 bases). V gave up 4 bases and J gave up 0 bases, with 9 bases separating them. This CDR3 contains 14 residues. Germline V gives CDR1 MGHDK, CDR2 SYGVNS. The CDR3 DNA reads as TGTGCCAGCAGTGTTCAGGGGCCTAACTATGGCTACACCTTC. Its protein is CASSVQGPNYGYTF.

The genes are TRBV27 and TRBJ2-7, with 10 bases that match TRBD1. Per the germline V gene, CDR1 is MNHEY and CDR2 is SMNVEV (reference sequence). Trimming removed 5 bases from V and 3 bases from J; junction bases left unmatched: 7. This CDR3 is 15 amino acids long. The CDR3 sequence is CASSPRTGGGYEQYF. DNA of the CDR3: TGTGCCAGCAGTCCACGGACAGGGGGAGGCTACGAGCAGTACTTC.

CDR3 amino acids: CASSPGPRGGNEKLFF. The CDR3 coding sequence is TGTGCCAGCAGCCCGGGCCCGCGCGGGGGGAATGAAAAACTGTTTTTT. The V gene is TRBV7-6, the J gene TRBJ1-4, with a tentative D call TRBD1 (5 bases). The CDR3 runs to 16 residues. Germline CDR1 SGHVS, CDR2 FNYEAQ. Between the trimmed V and J ends, which lost 5 bases and 5 bases, there was a span of 18 bases.

The rearrangement uses TRBV6-1 and TRBJ2-3, with TRBD1 matching over 9 bases. In germline, CDR1 is MNHNS, CDR2 SASEGT. The CDR3 totals 16 residues. Unmatched junction bases numbered 5, after V lost 4 bases and J lost 0 bases. The CDR3 sequence is CASSVGDRVSTDTQYF. CDR3 bases: TGTGCCAGCAGTGTGGGGGACAGGGTGAGCACAGATACGCAGTATTTT.

The chain recombines TRBV3-1 (or the pseudogene TRBV3-2) with TRBJ2-7, with a weak D call TRBD1 (7 bases). This CDR3 has 14 amino acids. Per germline, CDR1 LGHDT and CDR2 YNNKEL (reference sequence). Trimming removed 4 bases at V and 4 bases at J, with 14 bases between. CDR3 nucleotide sequence: TGTGCCAGCAGCCCCAGGGGGGTGGGTTACGAGCAGTACTTC. This gives the protein CASSPRGVGYEQYF.

The count of this clone is one. The chain couples TRBV28 to TRBJ2-7; possible D gene TRBD1, 5 bases. Trimming left V 4 bases short and J 4 bases short, with 11 bases between. This CDR3 region has 13 residues. CDR1 is MDHEN, CDR2 SYDVKM, per germline. CDR3: CASSSPTDYEQYF. CDR3 sequence (DNA): TGTGCCAGCAGTTCCCCGACAGATTACGAGCAGTACTTC.

The V gene is TRBV9, the J gene TRBJ1-2, with a weak D call TRBD1 (6 bases). Germline-derived CDR1 and CDR2 are SGDLS and YYNGEE. The CDR3 extends over 15 amino acids. Trimming cost V 2 bases and J 3 bases, with 14 bases left between them. In DNA form, the CDR3 reads TGTGCCAGCAGCGTGGGGGGGTGGACAGACTATGGCTACACCTTC. Its protein is CASSVGGWTDYGYTF. Drawing the rest from reference TRBV9 and TRBJ1-2, the complete variable domain is DSGVTQTPKHLITATGQRVTLRCSPRSGDLSVYWYQQSLDQGLQFLIQYYNGEERAKGNILERFSAQQFPDLHSELNLSSLELGDSALYFCASSVGGWTDYGYTFGSGTRLTVV.

The CDR3 bases are TGTGCCAGCAGTTCTCTTACGATAACAGGGAATACTGAAGCTTTCTTT. Protein product: CASSSLTITGNTEAFF. The chain has TRBV27 and TRBJ1-1; possible D gene TRBD1, 6 bases. Trimming removed 4 bases at V and 5 bases at J, with 20 bases between. The CDR3 totals 16 residues. Germline V gene data show CDR1 as MNHEY and CDR2 as SMNVEV (reference sequence).

The chain has TRBV6-2 or TRBV6-3 and TRBJ2-1; the D gene is possibly TRBD2 (6 bases). Deletions cut 4 bases from V and 5 bases from J, with 15 bases between. The CDR3 covers 15 residues. The germline V gene encodes CDR1 MNHEY and CDR2 SVGEGT. CDR3 DNA sequence: TGTGCCAGCAGTTGGGACGGGAGCAGAGACAATGAGCAGTTCTTC. This translates into CASSWDGSRDNEQFF.

The rearrangement links TRBV7-2 to TRBJ2-5, with TRBD2 matching over 7 bases. Losses at the gene ends were 7 bases for V and 2 bases for J; bases not matched to a gene: 7. This CDR3 region has 14 residues. Germline CDR1 is SGHTA and CDR2 is FQGNSA. CDR3: CASNRRGGQETQYF. As DNA, the CDR3 is TGTGCCAGCAACCGCCGCGGGGGTCAAGAGACCCAGTACTTC. Full variable domain (remainder filled in from reference TRBV7-2 and TRBJ2-5): GAGVSQSPSNKVTEKGKDVELRCDPISGHTALYWYRQSLGQGLEFLIYFQGNSAPDKSGLPSDRFSAERTGGSVSTLTIQRTQQEDSAVYLCASNRRGGQETQYFGPGTRLLVL.

The table lists this clone with a count of one. The chain recombines TRBV2 with TRBJ2-5; D is possibly TRBD2 (6 bases). V was clipped by 1 base and J by 3 bases, with 9 bases between them. CDR1 SNHLY and CDR2 FYNNEI come from the germline V gene. The length of the CDR3 is 14 residues. The CDR3 here is CASSEDRGKETQYF. The CDR3 nucleotides are TGTGCCAGCAGTGAAGACCGGGGGAAAGAGACCCAGTACTTC.

The chain has TRBV7-9 and TRBJ1-4; 8 nucleotides agree with TRBD1. The length of the CDR3 is 15 residues. Germline CDR1 and CDR2: SEHNR and FQNEAQ (reference sequence). The ends lost 2 bases at V and 7 bases at J; junction bases unmatched: 6. The chain's CDR3 is CASSLTGGRIEKLFF. CDR3 nucleotides: TGTGCCAGCAGCTTAACAGGGGGAAGGATTGAAAAACTGTTTTTT.